The 9 T cell receptor beta chains below all came from one sample that was sequenced in a study of T cell changes during pregnancy in multiple sclerosis. Measured with immunoSEQ multiplex PCR; TCRdb has only the in-frame clones, and not every one. The sample contains roughly 69,000 clones, about 91% of which appear only once. The starting material was peripheral blood, obtained after pregnancy. The receptors come from a female donor with multiple sclerosis, enrolled in a pregnancy study.

CDR3 nucleotides: TGTGCCAGCAGCTTAGCTCGGGACACCGATACTGAAGCTTTCTTT. It specifies CASSLARDTDTEAFF. The V and J genes are TRBV7-9 and TRBJ1-1, with a weak D call TRBD1 (6 bases). Trimming removed 0 bases from V and 5 bases from J, with 13 bases in between. Germline values: CDR1 SEHNR, CDR2 FQNEAQ (reference sequence). The CDR3 loop spans 15 amino acids.

The V and J genes are TRBV28 and TRBJ1-2, with TRBD1 identical over 8 bases. CDR1 MDHEN and CDR2 SYDVKM come from the germline V gene. Losses at the gene ends were 5 bases for V and 0 bases for J; bases not matched to a gene: 2. CDR3 length: 14 amino acids. The CDR3 reads CASSGDRTNYGYTF. The CDR3 region has the DNA TGTGCCAGCAGTGGGGACAGGACTAACTATGGCTACACCTTC.

The chain carries TRBV5-4 and TRBJ2-3, with 10 nucleotides matching TRBD2. Looked up from germline, CDR1 is SGHNT and CDR2 is YYREEE (reference sequence). CDR3 length: 15 residues. With 4 bases clipped from V and 6 bases from J, the junction kept 8 bases outside the gene matches. CDR3 DNA: TGTGCCAGCAGCCAACCGGGACTAGCGTGGGATACGCAGTATTTT. Residues: CASSQPGLAWDTQYF.

The genes are TRBV7-9 and TRBJ2-7; TRBD1 is a possible D gene (6 bases). Germline CDR1 SEHNR, CDR2 FQNEAQ (reference sequence). This CDR3 spans 14 amino acids. Trimming removed 0 bases at V and 5 bases at J, with 11 bases between. CDR3 in amino acids: CASSLAFYRDEQYF. CDR3 nucleotide sequence: TGTGCCAGCAGCTTAGCCTTCTACAGGGACGAGCAGTACTTC.

The rearrangement uses TRBV28 and TRBJ1-4; no clear D gene. This CDR3 comprises 14 residues. CDR1 and CDR2 (germline): MDHEN, SYDVKM. Trimming took 9 bases from V and 10 from J, leaving 21 bases between them. The CDR3 bases are TGTGCCAGTACCTTTGGGCTAGTGGAGGGAAAACTGTTTTTT. This gives the protein CASTFGLVEGKLFF.

V is TRBV28 and J is TRBJ1-1; D gene unclear. Germline V gives CDR1 MDHEN, CDR2 SYDVKM. CDR3 length equals 11 residues. Trimming pared 3 bases from V and 5 bases from J, leaving 4 bases between. CDR3 coding DNA: TGTGCCAGCAGTTTCGGTACTGAAGCTTTCTTT. As protein: CASSFGTEAFF.

The chain employs TRBV28 and TRBJ2-5; no reliable D call. Germline CDR1 and CDR2: MDHEN and SYDVKM. CDR3 length: 13 residues. V shed 7 bases and J shed 5 bases, with 14 bases lying between them. Here the CDR3 reads CASTPSVLETQYF. In DNA form, the CDR3 reads TGTGCCAGCACCCCTTCAGTATTGGAGACCCAGTACTTC.

This chain joins TRBV2 and TRBJ2-7; 10 bases are a match to TRBD1. There are 13 residues in the CDR3. In germline, CDR1 is SNHLY, CDR2 FYNNEI. Trimming cost V 5 bases and J 4 bases; bases outside gene matches: 2. In nucleotides, the CDR3 is TGTGCCAGCAGTTGGGACAGGGGATACGAGCAGTACTTC. This encodes CASSWDRGYEQYF.

V usage is TRBV14 and J usage is TRBJ2-7; tentatively, D is TRBD2 (5 bases). Germline CDR1 is SGHDN and CDR2 is FVKESK. The V end lost 5 bases, the J end lost 2 bases, and 16 bases lay between the germline ends. The CDR3 sequence is 15 residues long. The CDR3 here is CASSTTGSPAYEQYF. The CDR3 DNA reads TGTGCCAGCAGCACAACGGGGAGTCCGGCCTACGAGCAGTACTTC. Using reference TRBV14 and TRBJ2-7 for the parts outside the CDR3, the full variable domain is EAGVTQFPSHSVIEKGQTVTLRCDPISGHDNLYWYRRVMGKEIKFLLHFVKESKQDESGMPNNRFLAERTGGTYSTLKVQPAELEDSGVYFCASSTTGSPAYEQYFGPGTRLTVT.